This T cell receptor (beta chain) stems from a study of shared clonotypes between healthy human individuals. Whole-study results and caveats: What naive subsets generally showed was a larger estimated richness than memory subsets showed.

Clones were sequenced by immunoSEQ multiplex PCR, and TCRdb holds only the in-frame ones, with some missing. The sample consists of millions of clones, about 95% of them appearing once. With respect to this clone: Its antigen is not identified.

Trimming took off 9 bases at V and 4 bases at J, with 13 bases between the two ends. Germline values: CDR1 KGHSH, CDR2 LQKENI. This CDR3 is built from 12 residues. Terminally differentiated effector memory CD45RA+ cells were excluded by CCR7 positive selection of CD45RO-negative cells. This clonotype was obtained from a man between 18 and 35 years old in good health. V usage is TRBV18 and J usage is TRBJ2-7, with D unclear. Input material: naive CD8+ T cells sorted from blood. Written as DNA, the CDR3 is TGTGCCAGTTCCGGGTCTGATTACGAGCAGTACTTC. It specifies CASSGSDYEQYF. Based on the CDR3 plus reference TRBV18 and TRBJ2-7, the full variable domain is NAGVMQNPRHLVRRRGQEARLRCSPMKGHSHVYWYRQLPEEGLKFMVYLQKENIIDESGMPKERFSAEFPKEGPSILRIQQVVRGDSAAYFCASSGSDYEQYFGPGTRLTVT.